The clone carrying this T cell receptor beta chain was seen a single time. Its antigen is as yet unknown. Clones were sequenced by immunoSEQ multiplex PCR, and TCRdb holds only the in-frame ones, with some missing. The repertoire holds 90,000 to 100,000 clones, roughly 84% seen once, with 14% in the top ten. The CDR3 has 14 residues. Germline assignment: CDR1 SGHRS and CDR2 YFSETQ. Trimming took 4 bases from V and 6 from J; bases not matched to a gene: 6. The data were taken from a study of T cell responses to AZD1222 COVID-19 vaccine. Study-wide findings and caveats: Donors skewed white British and female; clonal diversity was possibly underestimated. There were vaccine-associated CD4 TCRs across spike, dominant at 160-218 and 743-854. Reports indicate that nearly half of spike-specific TCRs are directed at unmutated variant regions.

V usage is TRBV5-1 and J usage is TRBJ2-3; 9 nucleotides line up with TRBD1. Sequenced here: peripheral blood, sampled 28 days after the second AZD1222 dose. The clonotype comes from an adult who received the AZD1222 COVID-19 vaccine. The CDR3 DNA reads as TGCGCCAGCAGCCCACAGGGGGCGGTGGATACGCAGTATTTT. Amino acids: CASSPQGAVDTQYF.